Presented here are 27 T cell receptor beta chains from one specimen sequenced in a study of neurological immune-mediated disorders. TCRdb analysed the 5' RACE reads with MiXCR anew, one entry per CDR3 protein. The table lists 95,000 to 150,000 distinct CDR3 sequences, around 3% of them singletons, with 1% to 1.5% in the top ten. Sample: PBMCs. These receptors came from a woman aged 25 to 45 with multiple sclerosis.

A few counts support this clonotype. This may be a read error, as it is one base from a much larger clone. This rearrangement joins TRBV5-5 to TRBJ2-5; D may be TRBD1 (5 bases). CDR1 and CDR2 from the germline V gene are SGHKS and YYEKEE (reference sequence). The CDR3 consists of 13 residues. CDR3 sequence: CASSWMGQENQYF. CDR3 sequence (DNA): TGTGCCAGCAGCTGGATGGGGCAAGAGAACCAGTACTTC.

CDR3 region: CASKMTGGRESPLHF. The CDR3, as DNA: TGTGCCAGCAAGATGACAGGGGGCCGGGAATCACCCCTCCACTTT. The V and J genes are TRBV12-3 or TRBV12-4 and TRBJ1-6; 10 bases match TRBD1. V lost 7 bases to trimming and J lost 10 bases; unmatched junction nucleotides: 10. CDR3 length: 15 residues.

This clonotype was picked up many times. The CDR3 here is CASSLNSNQPQHF. CDR3 sequence (DNA): TGCGCCAGCAGCTTGAACAGTAATCAGCCCCAGCATTTT. The V call is TRBV5-1, the J call TRBJ1-5; D is undetermined. CDR1 SGHRS and CDR2 YFSETQ come from the germline V gene. Trimming left V 1 base short and J 4 bases short, with 6 bases between. The CDR3 has 13 residues.

This clonotype has at least ten counts. The chain employs TRBV9 and TRBJ2-3; 9 bases map to TRBD2. This CDR3 is 11 amino acids long. V lost 7 bases to trimming and J lost 10 bases; unmatched junction nucleotides: 4. CDR1 SGDLS and CDR2 YYNGEE come from the germline V gene. This chain's CDR3 is CASGAGGAQYF. CDR3 DNA: TGTGCCAGCGGTGCGGGGGGGGCGCAGTATTTT.

The V call is TRBV4-2, the J call TRBJ1-1; possibly TRBD1 for D (6 bases). This CDR3 comprises 17 residues. Trimming took off 4 bases at V and 1 base at J, with 19 bases between the two ends. Germline V lookup: CDR1 LGHNA, CDR2 YNFKEQ. The CDR3 here is CASSPRGTVGANTEAFF. CDR3 bases: TGTGCCAGCAGCCCAAGAGGGACGGTGGGGGCGAACACTGAAGCTTTCTTT.

This clonotype was counted ten times or more. The chain is built from TRBV6-2 or TRBV6-3 and TRBJ2-1, with unresolved D. CDR3 length: 13 amino acids. Germline loops: CDR1 MNHEY, CDR2 SVGEGT. The V end lost 2 bases, the J end lost 2 bases, and 4 bases lay between the germline ends. The DNA for the CDR3 is TGTGCCAGCAGTTACGGGGCCTACAATGAGCAGTTCTTC. This sequence encodes CASSYGAYNEQFF.

In this sample, this clonotype turned up many times. The chain joins TRBV3-1 to TRBJ2-1, with D possibly matching TRBD2 (5 bases). The CDR3 totals 15 residues. Trimming took off 6 bases at V and 0 bases at J, with 12 bases between the two ends. The V gene's germline CDR1 is LGHDT and CDR2 YNNKEL (reference sequence). The CDR3 region is CASRLDGSSYNEQFF. CDR3 nucleotides: TGTGCCAGCAGACTAGACGGAAGCTCCTACAATGAGCAGTTCTTC.

The sample holds many counts of this clonotype. This chain connects TRBV20-1 to TRBJ2-3, with D hard to call. Trimming pared 3 bases from V and 6 bases from J, leaving 10 bases between. The V gene's germline CDR1 is DFQATT and CDR2 SNEGSKA (reference sequence). This CDR3 has 12 residues. The CDR3 coding sequence is TGCAGTGCTAGCTATCTAGGGGATACGCAGTATTTT. It specifies CSASYLGDTQYF.

This clonotype was seen repeatedly, ten times or more. The gene calls are TRBV5-1 and TRBJ1-5; no clear D gene. The CDR3 totals 15 residues. V lost 0 bases, J lost 3 bases, and 10 bases lay in between. Per the germline V gene, CDR1 is SGHRS and CDR2 is YFSETQ. The DNA of the CDR3 is TGCGCCAGCAGCTTGGATGGGGTCCCCAATCAGCCCCAGCATTTT. This codes for CASSLDGVPNQPQHF.

This clonotype was detected many times. The V call is TRBV7-7, the J call TRBJ2-7, with 9 bases aligning to TRBD1. V trimming: 5 bases; J trimming: 3 bases; junction bases outside the gene matches: 8. The germline V gene has CDR1 SSHAT and CDR2 FNYEAQ (reference sequence). The length of the CDR3 is 15 residues. CDR3: CASSPGTGSFYEQYF. As DNA, the CDR3 is TGTGCCAGCAGCCCAGGGACAGGGAGTTTCTACGAGCAGTACTTC.

This clonotype showed up just a few times. With a much larger clone just one base away, this may be a read error. The V and J genes are TRBV7-2 and TRBJ2-7; possibly TRBD2 for D (6 bases). V was trimmed by 7 bases and J by 2 bases, leaving 12 bases between them. Germline V gene sequence: CDR1 SGHTA, CDR2 FQGNSA. This CDR3 comprises 13 residues. CDR3: CASTAGKTYEQYF. The CDR3 region has the DNA TGTGCCAGCACCGCGGGGAAAACCTACGAGCAGTACTTC.

This clonotype has a count of ten or more. The chain recombines TRBV5-1 with TRBJ1-1; possibly TRBD1 for D (5 bases). This CDR3 has 15 amino acids. The V end lost 5 bases, the J end lost 3 bases, and 17 bases lay between the germline ends. Germline-derived CDR1 and CDR2 are SGHRS and YFSETQ. DNA of the CDR3: TGCGCCAGCAGAGGGAGGGGTTTAGGGGACACTGAAGCTTTCTTT. It is translated as CASRGRGLGDTEAFF.

This clonotype was seen ten or more times. J is TRBJ2-6 and V is TRBV12-3 or TRBV12-4, with D unresolved. The CDR3 is 18 residues long. V lost 4 bases, J lost 2 bases, and 18 bases lay in between. The CDR3 protein is CASSWRRNRNPGANVLTF. CDR3 coding DNA: TGTGCCAGCAGTTGGCGCCGGAACCGTAATCCTGGGGCCAACGTCCTGACTTTC.

This clonotype occurred many times. The gene calls are TRBV12-3 or TRBV12-4 and TRBJ2-1; 9 positions match TRBD2. The J segment lost 5 bases and the V segment lost 2 bases, leaving 10 bases of the junction unmatched. This CDR3 contains 17 residues. The CDR3 loop reads CASSLISGRFPNNEQFF. Written as DNA, the CDR3 is TGTGCCAGCAGTTTAATCAGCGGGAGGTTCCCAAACAATGAGCAGTTCTTC.

This clonotype came up many times. V and J are TRBV5-6 and TRBJ1-1; D perhaps matches TRBD1 (6 bases). Looked up from germline, CDR1 is SGHDT and CDR2 is YYEEEE. This CDR3 region has 15 residues. Trimming took 4 bases from V and 2 from J, leaving 15 bases between them. Here the CDR3 DNA reads TGTGCCAGCAGCCTTGGAAGGACAGTAAACACTGAAGCTTTCTTT. It is translated as CASSLGRTVNTEAFF.

This clonotype was observed many times. The V call is TRBV20-1, the J call TRBJ2-7; TRBD2 aligns across 7 bases. With V trimmed by 0 bases and J by 2 bases, 7 bases remained unmatched. The CDR3 extends over 15 amino acids. From germline, CDR1 is DFQATT and CDR2 SNEGSKA (reference sequence). This chain's CDR3 is CSARDLASGTYEQYF. CDR3 coding DNA: TGCAGTGCTAGAGATTTGGCTAGCGGAACCTACGAGCAGTACTTC.

There are many counts of this clonotype. The CDR3 DNA reads TGCAGTGCCAAGGGAGGGGGCACGGCTCAGCCCCAGCATTTT. Residues: CSAKGGGTAQPQHF. The genes are TRBV20-1 and TRBJ1-5, with 7 bases matching TRBD1. Looked up from germline, CDR1 is DFQATT and CDR2 is SNEGSKA (reference sequence). V dropped 6 bases and J dropped 6; count of bases not matched to a gene: 11. The CDR3 covers 14 residues.

The rearrangement uses TRBV5-5 and TRBJ1-1; D uncertain. Germline V gene lookup returns CDR1 SGHKS and CDR2 YYEKEE (reference sequence). The CDR3 contains 14 residues. Trimming left V 4 bases short and J 1 base short, with 11 bases between. The CDR3 loop is CASSDGVRNTEAFF. The DNA for the CDR3 is TGTGCCAGCAGCGACGGGGTGCGGAACACTGAAGCTTTCTTT.

Ten or more counts support this clonotype. V usage is TRBV5-6 and J usage is TRBJ2-1, with unresolved D. CDR3 length: 14 amino acids. CDR1 and CDR2 (germline): SGHDT, YYEEEE. V was clipped by 0 bases and J by 1 base, with 5 bases between them. The CDR3 DNA sequence: TGTGCCAGCAGCTTGGGTGAGTCCTACAATGAGCAGTTCTTC. It codes for CASSLGESYNEQFF.

In its sample, this clonotype was seen many times. V usage is TRBV7-6 and J usage is TRBJ1-1, with D uncertain. Per the germline V gene, CDR1 is SGHVS and CDR2 is FNYEAQ. Trimming removed 8 bases at V and 8 bases at J, with 15 bases between. The CDR3 extends over 12 amino acids. The CDR3 nucleotides are TGTGCCAGCTCGGGGAATGAAGAGGAAGCTTTCTTT. It encodes CASSGNEEEAFF. Using reference TRBV7-6 and TRBJ1-1 for the parts outside the CDR3, the full variable domain is GAGVSQSPRYKVTKRGQDVALRCDPISGHVSLYWYRQALGQGPEFLTYFNYEAQQDKSGLPNDRFSAERPEGSISTLTIQRTEQRDSAMYRCASSGNEEEAFFGQGTRLTVV.

This clonotype was seen at least ten times. A single base separates this from a much larger clone, so it may be a read error. V gene TRBV5-1 combines with J gene TRBJ2-1, with D possibly TRBD1 on 6 matching bases. This CDR3 spans 13 amino acids. The germline V and J ends were trimmed by 7 bases and 4 bases, with 12 bases remaining between them. Germline V gene lookup returns CDR1 SGHRS and CDR2 YFSETQ. CDR3 protein: CASGGKNYNEQFF. The DNA for the CDR3 is TGCGCCAGCGGGGGCAAAAATTACAATGAGCAGTTCTTC.

The V call is TRBV3-1, the J call TRBJ1-2, with 9 positions matching TRBD1. Germline CDR1 is LGHDT and CDR2 is YNNKEL (reference sequence). Trimming took 2 bases from V and 0 from J; bases not matched to a gene: 7. The CDR3 has 17 residues. The CDR3 DNA follows: TGTGCCAGCAGCCAAAGATCTCGGACAGGGGCTAACTATGGCTACACCTTC. It translates to CASSQRSRTGANYGYTF.

This clonotype showed up many times. The V and J genes are TRBV7-9 and TRBJ2-7; TRBD2 matches at 8 bases. Per the germline V gene, CDR1 is SEHNR and CDR2 is FQNEAQ (reference sequence). The junction had 7 bases not matched to a gene; V was cut back by 6 bases and J by 3 bases. This CDR3 comprises 14 residues. The CDR3 region has the DNA TGTGCCAGCAGTCCAGGACTAGCTGGCTACGAGCAGTACTTC. Amino acids: CASSPGLAGYEQYF.

In its sample, this clonotype was seen many times. The chain employs TRBV5-1 and TRBJ2-3; D is possibly TRBD1 or TRBD2 (5 bases each). Germline CDR1 SGHRS, CDR2 YFSETQ. The CDR3 is 15 residues long. The V gene lost 1 base and the J gene lost 6 bases, with 15 bases spanning the gap. CDR3 DNA sequence: TGCGCCAGCAGCTTGTTTGGGACCCGGAGCGATACGCAGTATTTT. Amino acid sequence: CASSLFGTRSDTQYF.

This clonotype has at least ten counts. The rearrangement links TRBV27 to TRBJ1-1; unclear D gene. The CDR3 loop spans 14 amino acids. CDR1 is MNHEY and CDR2 is SMNVEV in the germline V gene (reference sequence). The germline V and J ends were trimmed by 6 bases and 4 bases, with 15 bases remaining between them. The CDR3 sequence: CASSNVLMGTEAFF. The DNA for the CDR3 is TGTGCCAGCAGCAACGTCCTGATGGGCACTGAAGCTTTCTTT.

This clonotype occurred many times. This sequence joins TRBV7-9 and TRBJ2-7; maybe TRBD1 (6 bases). The V end lost 5 bases, the J end lost 3 bases, and 14 bases lay between the germline ends. The CDR3 runs 14 residues. The germline V gene has CDR1 SEHNR and CDR2 FQNEAQ (reference sequence). The CDR3 region has the DNA TGTGCCAGCAGCAAACAGGGTTGGGGCTACGAGCAGTACTTC. Amino acids: CASSKQGWGYEQYF.

This clonotype showed up many times. The chain joins TRBV7-2 to TRBJ2-3, with 7 positions matching TRBD2. Trimming removed 7 bases from V and 7 bases from J; junction bases left unmatched: 11. CDR1 is SGHTA, CDR2 FQGNSA, per germline. The CDR3 runs 14 residues. CDR3 loop: CASTTRSGINTQYF. CDR3 bases: TGTGCCAGCACCACTAGGAGCGGGATAAATACGCAGTATTTT.